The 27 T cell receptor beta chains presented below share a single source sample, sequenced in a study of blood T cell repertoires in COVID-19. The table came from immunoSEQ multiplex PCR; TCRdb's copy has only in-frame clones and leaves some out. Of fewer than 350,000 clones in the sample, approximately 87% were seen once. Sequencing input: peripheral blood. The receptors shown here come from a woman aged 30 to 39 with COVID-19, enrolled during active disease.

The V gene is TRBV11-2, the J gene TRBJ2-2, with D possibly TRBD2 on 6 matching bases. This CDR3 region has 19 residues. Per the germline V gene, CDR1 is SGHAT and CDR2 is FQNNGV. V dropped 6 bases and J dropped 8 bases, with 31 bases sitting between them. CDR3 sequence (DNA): TGTGCCAGCAGTGGCATAGAGGGAGGTGGTTGGGGAGGATTGGGGGAGCTGTTTTTT. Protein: CASSGIEGGGWGGLGELFF.

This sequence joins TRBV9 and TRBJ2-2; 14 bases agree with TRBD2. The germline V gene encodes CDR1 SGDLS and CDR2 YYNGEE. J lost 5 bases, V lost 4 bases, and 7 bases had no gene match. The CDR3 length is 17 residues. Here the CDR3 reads CASSPGLAGARTGELFF. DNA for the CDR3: TGTGCCAGCAGCCCGGGACTAGCGGGGGCCAGAACCGGGGAGCTGTTTTTT.

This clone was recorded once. In DNA form, the CDR3 reads TGTGCCAGCAGCCAAGAGTTACTAGCGGGAGAGACCCAGTACTTC. This encodes CASSQELLAGETQYF. V gene TRBV4-2 combines with J gene TRBJ2-5; 9 bases line up with TRBD2. The CDR3 has 15 amino acids. With 0 bases clipped from V and 4 bases from J, the junction kept 3 bases outside the gene matches. Per germline, CDR1 LGHNA and CDR2 YNFKEQ.

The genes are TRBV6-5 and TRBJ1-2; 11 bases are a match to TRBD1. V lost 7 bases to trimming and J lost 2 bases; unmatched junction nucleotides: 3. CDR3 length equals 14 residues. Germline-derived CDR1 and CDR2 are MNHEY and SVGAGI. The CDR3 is CASTRTGGNYGYTF. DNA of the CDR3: TGTGCCAGCACGCGGACAGGGGGCAACTATGGCTACACCTTC.

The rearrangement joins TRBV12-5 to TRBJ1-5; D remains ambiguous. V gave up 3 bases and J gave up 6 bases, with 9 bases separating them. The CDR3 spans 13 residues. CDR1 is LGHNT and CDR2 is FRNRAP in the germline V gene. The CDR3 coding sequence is TGTGCTAGTGGTTTTTATAGTATTCAGCCCCAGCATTTT. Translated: CASGFYSIQPQHF.

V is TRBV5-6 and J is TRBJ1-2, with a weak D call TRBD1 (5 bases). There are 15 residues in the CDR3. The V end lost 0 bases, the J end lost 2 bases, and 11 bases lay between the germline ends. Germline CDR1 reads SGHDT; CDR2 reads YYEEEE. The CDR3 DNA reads TGTGCCAGCAGCTTGGGGGGCAGCCCAAACTATGGCTACACCTTC. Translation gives CASSLGGSPNYGYTF.

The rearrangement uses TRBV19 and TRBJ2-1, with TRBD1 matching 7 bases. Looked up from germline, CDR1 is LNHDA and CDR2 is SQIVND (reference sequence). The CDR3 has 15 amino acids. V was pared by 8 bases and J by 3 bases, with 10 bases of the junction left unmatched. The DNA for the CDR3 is TGTGCCAGTGGGATGACAGGGTCCCTCTACAATGAGCAGTTCTTC. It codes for CASGMTGSLYNEQFF.

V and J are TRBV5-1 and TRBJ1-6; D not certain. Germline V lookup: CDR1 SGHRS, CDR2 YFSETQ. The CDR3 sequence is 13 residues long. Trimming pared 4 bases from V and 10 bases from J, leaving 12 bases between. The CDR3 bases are TGCGCCAGCAGCCGGGAGAAAGAGTCACCCCTCCACTTT. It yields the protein CASSREKESPLHF.

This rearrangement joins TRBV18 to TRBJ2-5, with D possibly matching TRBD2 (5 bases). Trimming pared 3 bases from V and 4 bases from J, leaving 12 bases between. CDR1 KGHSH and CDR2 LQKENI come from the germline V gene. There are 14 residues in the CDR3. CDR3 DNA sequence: TGTGCCAGCTCACCTCCGGGATCTTTAGAGACCCAGTACTTC. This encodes CASSPPGSLETQYF.

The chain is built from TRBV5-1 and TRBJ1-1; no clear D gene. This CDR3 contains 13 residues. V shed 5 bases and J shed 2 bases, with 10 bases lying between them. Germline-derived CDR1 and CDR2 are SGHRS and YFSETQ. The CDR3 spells CASSPRLNTEAFF. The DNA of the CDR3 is TGCGCCAGCAGTCCGAGACTCAACACTGAAGCTTTCTTT.

DNA of the CDR3: TGTGCCAGCTCACCTGACCAGACTAGCGGTAACACCGGGGAGCTGTTTTTT. This sequence encodes CASSPDQTSGNTGELFF. The V gene is TRBV18, the J gene TRBJ2-2; 9 bases align to TRBD2. This CDR3 region has 17 residues. From germline, CDR1 is KGHSH and CDR2 LQKENI. V gave up 3 bases and J gave up 2 bases; unmatched junction bases: 7.

The CDR3 nucleotides are TGTGCCAGTGCGTGGGCGGGGGGCAGAAATGAGCAGTTCTTC. Translation: CASAWAGGRNEQFF. The chain links TRBV19 to TRBJ2-1; 8 nucleotides agree with TRBD2. The V and J ends lost 8 bases and 7 bases, in that order; junction bases with no gene match: 10. The CDR3 covers 14 residues. Germline CDR1 LNHDA, CDR2 SQIVND (reference sequence). The full variable domain, its missing parts supplied by reference TRBV19 and TRBJ2-1, is DGGITQSPKYLFRKEGQNVTLSCEQNLNHDAMYWYRQDPGQGLRLIYYSQIVNDFQKGDIAEGYSVSREKKESFPLTVTSAQKNPTAFYLCASAWAGGRNEQFFGPGTRLTVL.

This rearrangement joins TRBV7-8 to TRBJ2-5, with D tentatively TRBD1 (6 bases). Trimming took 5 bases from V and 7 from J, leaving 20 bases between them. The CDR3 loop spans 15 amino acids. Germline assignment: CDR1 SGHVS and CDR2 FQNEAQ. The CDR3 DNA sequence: TGTGCCAGCAGCCCCAAAACCGGGACACCGGTGACCCAGTACTTC. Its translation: CASSPKTGTPVTQYF.

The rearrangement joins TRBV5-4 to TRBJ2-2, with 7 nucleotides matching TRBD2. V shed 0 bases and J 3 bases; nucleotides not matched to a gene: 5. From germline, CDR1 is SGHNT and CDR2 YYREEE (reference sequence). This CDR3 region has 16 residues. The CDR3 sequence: CASSLASGRHTGELFF. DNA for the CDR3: TGTGCCAGCAGCTTGGCTAGCGGCAGACACACCGGGGAGCTGTTTTTT.

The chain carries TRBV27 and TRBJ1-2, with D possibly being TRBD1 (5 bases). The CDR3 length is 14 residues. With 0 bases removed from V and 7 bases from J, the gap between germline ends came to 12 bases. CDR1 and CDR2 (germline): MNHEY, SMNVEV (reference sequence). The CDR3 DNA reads TGTGCCAGCAGTTTATCGGGGGGGTTCTCTGGCTACACCTTC. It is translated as CASSLSGGFSGYTF.

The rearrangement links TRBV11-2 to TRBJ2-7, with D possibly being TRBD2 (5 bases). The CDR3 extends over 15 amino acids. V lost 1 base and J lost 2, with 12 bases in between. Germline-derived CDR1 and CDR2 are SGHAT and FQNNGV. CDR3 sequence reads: CASSLVRGLPYEQYF. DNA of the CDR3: TGTGCCAGCAGCTTAGTTCGAGGGCTCCCCTACGAGCAGTACTTC. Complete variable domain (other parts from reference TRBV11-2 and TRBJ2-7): EAGVAQSPRYKIIEKRQSVAFWCNPISGHATLYWYQQILGQGPKLLIQFQNNGVVDDSQLPKDRFSAERLKGVDSTLKIQPAKLEDSAVYLCASSLVRGLPYEQYFGPGTRLTVT.

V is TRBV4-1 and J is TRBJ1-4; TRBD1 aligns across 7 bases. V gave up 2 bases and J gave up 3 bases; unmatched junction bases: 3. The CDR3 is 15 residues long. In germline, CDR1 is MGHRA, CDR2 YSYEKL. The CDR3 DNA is TGCGCCAGCAGCCAAATTACAGGGGCTAATGAAAAACTGTTTTTT. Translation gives CASSQITGANEKLFF.

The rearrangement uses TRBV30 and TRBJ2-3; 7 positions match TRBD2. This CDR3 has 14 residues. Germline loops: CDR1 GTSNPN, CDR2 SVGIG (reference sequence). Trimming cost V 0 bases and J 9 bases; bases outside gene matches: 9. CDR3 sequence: CAWSVRPRGDTQYF. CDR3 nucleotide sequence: TGTGCCTGGAGTGTACGTCCCCGGGGGGACACGCAGTATTTT.

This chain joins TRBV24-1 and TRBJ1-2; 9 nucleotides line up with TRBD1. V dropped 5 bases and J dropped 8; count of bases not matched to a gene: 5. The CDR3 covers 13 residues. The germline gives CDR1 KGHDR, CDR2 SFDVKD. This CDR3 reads CATSGQGVQGYTF. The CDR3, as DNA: TGTGCCACCAGTGGACAGGGGGTACAAGGCTACACCTTC.

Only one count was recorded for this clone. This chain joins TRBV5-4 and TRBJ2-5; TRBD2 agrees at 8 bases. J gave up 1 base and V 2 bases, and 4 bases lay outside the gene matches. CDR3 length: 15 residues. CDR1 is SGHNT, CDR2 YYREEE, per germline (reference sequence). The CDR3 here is CASSFTGTSQETQYF. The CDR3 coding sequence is TGTGCCAGCAGCTTTACCGGGACTAGCCAAGAGACCCAGTACTTC. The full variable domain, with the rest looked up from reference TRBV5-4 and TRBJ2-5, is ETGVTQSPTHLIKTRGQQVTLRCSSQSGHNTVSWYQQALGQGPQFIFQYYREEENGRGNFPPRFSGLQFPNYSSELNVNALELDDSALYLCASSFTGTSQETQYFGPGTRLLVL.

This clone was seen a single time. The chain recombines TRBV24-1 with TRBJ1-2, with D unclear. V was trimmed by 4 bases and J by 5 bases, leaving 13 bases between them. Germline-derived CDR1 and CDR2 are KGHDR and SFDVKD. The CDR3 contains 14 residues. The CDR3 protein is CATSENRQAYGYTF. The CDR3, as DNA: TGTGCCACCAGTGAAAACAGACAAGCTTATGGCTACACCTTC.

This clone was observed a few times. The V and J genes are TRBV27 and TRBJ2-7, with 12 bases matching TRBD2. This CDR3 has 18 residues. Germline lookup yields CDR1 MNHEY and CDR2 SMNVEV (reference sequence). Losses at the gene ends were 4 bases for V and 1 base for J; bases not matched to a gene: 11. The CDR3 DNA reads TGTGCCAGCAGTTCCCGCGGGACTAGCGGGTTAGAGTCCTACGAGCAGTACTTC. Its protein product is CASSSRGTSGLESYEQYF.

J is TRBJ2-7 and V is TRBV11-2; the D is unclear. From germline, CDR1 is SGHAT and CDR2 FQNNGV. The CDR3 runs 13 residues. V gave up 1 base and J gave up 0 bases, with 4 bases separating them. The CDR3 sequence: CASSLGRSYEQYF. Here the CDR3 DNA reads TGTGCCAGCAGCTTAGGTCGCTCCTACGAGCAGTACTTC. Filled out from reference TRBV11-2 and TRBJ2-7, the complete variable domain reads EAGVAQSPRYKIIEKRQSVAFWCNPISGHATLYWYQQILGQGPKLLIQFQNNGVVDDSQLPKDRFSAERLKGVDSTLKIQPAKLEDSAVYLCASSLGRSYEQYFGPGTRLTVT.

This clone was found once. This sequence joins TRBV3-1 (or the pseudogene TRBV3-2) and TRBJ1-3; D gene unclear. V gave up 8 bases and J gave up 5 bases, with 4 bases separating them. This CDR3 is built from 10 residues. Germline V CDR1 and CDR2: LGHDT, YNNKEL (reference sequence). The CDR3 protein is CASGRNTIYF. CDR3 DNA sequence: TGTGCCAGCGGCAGAAACACCATATATTTT.

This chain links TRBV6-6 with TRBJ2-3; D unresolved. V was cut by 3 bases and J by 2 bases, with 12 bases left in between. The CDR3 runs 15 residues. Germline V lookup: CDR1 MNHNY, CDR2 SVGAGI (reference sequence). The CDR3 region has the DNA TGTGCCAGCAGTTATCAGGAACAAGCCACAGATACGCAGTATTTT. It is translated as CASSYQEQATDTQYF.

The CDR3 bases are TGTGCCAGTAGTATTGCAGACAGGGGAGTTTCTACAGATACGCAGTATTTT. It specifies CASSIADRGVSTDTQYF. This chain uses TRBV19 with TRBJ2-3; 8 nucleotides match TRBD1. The CDR3 extends over 17 amino acids. Germline loops: CDR1 LNHDA, CDR2 SQIVND (reference sequence). V was pared by 3 bases and J by 3 bases, with 11 bases of the junction left unmatched. Full variable domain (rest looked up from reference TRBV19 and TRBJ2-3): DGGITQSPKYLFRKEGQNVTLSCEQNLNHDAMYWYRQDPGQGLRLIYYSQIVNDFQKGDIAEGYSVSREKKESFPLTVTSAQKNPTAFYLCASSIADRGVSTDTQYFGPGTRLTVL.

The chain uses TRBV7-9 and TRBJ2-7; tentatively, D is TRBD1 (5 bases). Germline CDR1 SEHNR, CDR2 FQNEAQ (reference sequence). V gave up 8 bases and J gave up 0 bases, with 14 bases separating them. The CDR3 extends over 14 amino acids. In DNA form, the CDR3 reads TGTGCCAGCGGCCGGACACCGAGCTCCTACGAGCAGTACTTC. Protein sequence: CASGRTPSSYEQYF.